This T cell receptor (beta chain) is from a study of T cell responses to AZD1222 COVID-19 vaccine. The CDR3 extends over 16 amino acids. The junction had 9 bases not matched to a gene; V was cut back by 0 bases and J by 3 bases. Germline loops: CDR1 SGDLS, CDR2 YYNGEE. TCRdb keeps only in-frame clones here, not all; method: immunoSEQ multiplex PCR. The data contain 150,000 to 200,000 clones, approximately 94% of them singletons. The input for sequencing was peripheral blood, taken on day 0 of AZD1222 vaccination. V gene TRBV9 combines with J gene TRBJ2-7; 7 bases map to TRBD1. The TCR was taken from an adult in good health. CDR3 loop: CASSVEKGTANYEQYF. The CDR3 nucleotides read TGTGCCAGCAGCGTAGAGAAGGGGACAGCTAACTACGAGCAGTACTTC.